The source of this T cell receptor beta chain is a study of cytomegalovirus exposure and HLA in healthy donors. The PCR was carried out with 60 Vbeta primers and 13 Jbeta primers. TCRdb keeps only in-frame clones here, not all; method: immunoSEQ multiplex PCR. The repertoire has 150,000 or so clones, around 79% of them found once; the top ten carry around 0.96%. V lost 1 base and J lost 0, with 13 bases in between. The CDR3 extends over 17 amino acids. The germline V gene has CDR1 MNHNS and CDR2 SASEGT. Findings and caveats of the study: By a later analysis, the bulk of CMV-associated TCR beta chains appeared HLA-restricted. Clonal expansion was found to be greater in HLA-associated TCR beta chains than in equally common others in a later analysis. As a later analysis showed, a missense DCLRE1C variant was linked to trimming of TCR beta V- and J-genes.

Remarks on this clone: Antigen specificity is unknown.

The sequenced sample was PBMCs. This TCR was sampled from a woman aged 50 to 65 in good health and CMV-seropositive. The V gene is TRBV6-1, the J gene TRBJ1-5; possible D gene TRBD1, 6 bases. The CDR3 nucleotides are TGTGCCAGCAGTGAAGTAGCCAGGGGTGTTAGCAATCAGCCCCAGCATTTT. Protein sequence: CASSEVARGVSNQPQHF.